These 2 T cell receptor beta chains were sequenced from one sample in a study of blood T cell repertoires in COVID-19 (dated by TCRdb to 2019 to 2021). Library preparation employed the immunoSEQ multiplex PCR assay. As stored in TCRdb, this immuneACCESS dataset retains in-frame rearrangements with V and J assigned. A fraction of the clones does not appear; measured against another copy, unresolved V genes explain less than half of the discrepancy, and the remainder lacks a known reason. The sample table records 70,000 to 75,000 clones; 65% to 85% of these occur just once. Together, the top ten hold about 1.9% of the sample. Material for sequencing was peripheral blood. These receptors came from a woman aged 60-70 years with acute or convalescent COVID-19.

The chain uses TRBV6-5 and TRBJ1-1, with 8 bases matching TRBD1. The CDR3 spans 15 residues. Trimming cost V 10 bases and J 1 base; bases outside gene matches: 11. Germline loops: CDR1 MNHEY, CDR2 SVGAGI. The CDR3 bases are TGTGCCAACAGACGGCCGGGACAGGCGAACACTGAAGCTTTCTTT. It encodes CANRRPGQANTEAFF.

This chain uses TRBV7-8 with TRBJ1-3, with D tentatively TRBD1 (5 bases). The CDR3 consists of 14 residues. Trimming removed 1 base from V and 2 bases from J, with 6 bases in between. Germline V gene data show CDR1 as SGHVS and CDR2 as FQNEAQ. CDR3 nucleotides: TGTGCCAGCAGCTTAGGACAGCCTGGAAACACCATATATTTT. Its protein product is CASSLGQPGNTIYF.